This is a list of T cell receptor beta chains from one sample in a study of OX40 agonist ivuxolimab in advanced cancers. The method was immunoSEQ multiplex PCR; TCRdb's version includes in-frame clones alone and lacks a portion of them. The table records about 46,000 clones, approximately 89% of them present only once. Sequenced material: CD4+ or CD8+ T cells sorted from blood, taken in a trial of the OX40 agonist ivuxolimab. All receptors derive from an adult with an advanced solid tumor such as melanoma, head and neck, liver or kidney cancer. The CDR3 runs from the conserved cysteine through the conserved F or W. D genes are given only for firm matches. Clone size, where shown, is once, few, many, or a class for clones that have expanded.

d_call: TRBD2; clone_size: NA; v_call: TRBV27; j_call: TRBJ2-5; cdr3_aa: CASKGGRVEETQYF; cdr3_nt: TGTGCCAGCAAAGGCGGGAGGGTGGAAGAGACCCAGTACTTC
d_call: NA; clone_size: once; v_call: TRBV27; j_call: TRBJ1-5; cdr3_aa: CASSLSVGQPQHF; cdr3_nt: TGTGCCAGCAGTTTATCGGTCGGTCAGCCTCAGCATTTT
d_call: NA; clone_size: NA; v_call: TRBV9; j_call: TRBJ2-3; cdr3_aa: CASSVLADTQYF; cdr3_nt: TGTGCCAGCAGCGTATTAGCCGATACGCAGTATTTT
d_call: NA; clone_size: many; v_call: TRBV11-2; j_call: TRBJ2-3; cdr3_aa: CASSLEGLRTDTQYF; cdr3_nt: TGTGCCAGCAGCTTAGAGGGACTTCGGACAGATACGCAGTATTTT
d_call: NA; clone_size: NA; v_call: TRBV7-8; j_call: TRBJ2-2; cdr3_aa: CASSLLGQLNTGELFF; cdr3_nt: TGTGCCAGCAGCTTATTAGGACAGCTGAACACCGGGGAGCTGTTTTTT
d_call: NA; clone_size: NA; v_call: TRBV7-9; j_call: TRBJ2-7; cdr3_aa: CASSLAGATYEQYF; cdr3_nt: TGTGCCAGCAGCTTAGCGGGGGCGACCTACGAGCAGTACTTC
d_call: NA; clone_size: NA; v_call: TRBV7-2; j_call: TRBJ1-6; cdr3_aa: CASSLVGGSYNSPLHF; cdr3_nt: TGTGCCAGCAGCTTAGTCGGGGGTTCCTATAATTCACCCCTCCACTTT
d_call: TRBD2; clone_size: NA; v_call: TRBV15; j_call: TRBJ2-7; cdr3_aa: CATSGGRAGEQYF; cdr3_nt: TGTGCCACCAGCGGAGGCCGAGCGGGGGAGCAGTACTTC
d_call: NA; clone_size: NA; v_call: TRBV2; j_call: TRBJ2-6; cdr3_aa: CASNSGANVLTF; cdr3_nt: TGTGCCTCTAACTCTGGGGCCAACGTCCTGACTTTC
d_call: NA; clone_size: NA; v_call: TRBV5-6; j_call: TRBJ2-5; cdr3_aa: CASSGELGWETQYF; cdr3_nt: TGTGCCAGCAGCGGGGAGCTGGGGTGGGAGACCCAGTACTTC
d_call: NA; clone_size: NA; v_call: TRBV21-1; j_call: TRBJ1-2; cdr3_aa: CASRESTRYNYGYTF; cdr3_nt: TGTGCCAGCAGAGAAAGTACCCGTTATAACTATGGCTACACCTTC
d_call: NA; clone_size: few; v_call: TRBV2; j_call: TRBJ1-3; cdr3_aa: CALQVSTGNTIYF; cdr3_nt: TGTGCTCTACAGGTTTCGACTGGAAACACCATATATTTT
d_call: TRBD1; clone_size: NA; v_call: TRBV27; j_call: TRBJ2-5; cdr3_aa: CASSWSWDRKETQYF; cdr3_nt: TGTGCCAGCAGTTGGTCTTGGGACAGAAAAGAGACCCAGTACTTC
d_call: NA; clone_size: NA; v_call: TRBV29-1; j_call: TRBJ2-1; cdr3_aa: CSVENLDNEQFF; cdr3_nt: TGCAGCGTTGAAAACTTGGACAATGAGCAGTTCTTC
d_call: NA; clone_size: NA; v_call: TRBV5-6; j_call: TRBJ2-1; cdr3_aa: CASSPGGVSEQFF; cdr3_nt: TGTGCCAGCAGCCCGGGGGGCGTTTCGGAGCAGTTCTTC
d_call: TRBD2; clone_size: once; v_call: TRBV5-6; j_call: TRBJ2-3; cdr3_aa: CASSWGTSGFTDTQYF; cdr3_nt: TGTGCCAGCAGCTGGGGGACTAGCGGGTTCACAGATACGCAGTATTTT
d_call: NA; clone_size: NA; v_call: TRBV27; j_call: TRBJ1-2; cdr3_aa: CASSLTGNYGYTF; cdr3_nt: TGTGCCAGCAGTTTAACGGGAAACTATGGCTACACCTTC
d_call: NA; clone_size: NA; v_call: TRBV7-9; j_call: TRBJ2-7; cdr3_aa: CASSLGGRGFREQYF; cdr3_nt: TGTGCCAGCAGCTTAGGTGGCAGGGGATTCCGCGAGCAGTACTTC
d_call: NA; clone_size: NA; v_call: TRBV15; j_call: TRBJ2-2; cdr3_aa: CATSRGKGNTGELFF; cdr3_nt: TGTGCCACCAGCAGAGGGAAGGGAAACACCGGGGAGCTGTTTTTT
d_call: NA; clone_size: NA; v_call: TRBV6-5; j_call: TRBJ1-2; cdr3_aa: CASSYSEANYGYTF; cdr3_nt: TGTGCCAGCAGTTACTCGGAAGCTAACTATGGCTACACCTTC
d_call: TRBD2; clone_size: NA; v_call: TRBV28; j_call: TRBJ2-7; cdr3_aa: CASSFTSGGIDYEQYF; cdr3_nt: TGTGCCAGCAGTTTCACTAGCGGAGGAATTGACTACGAGCAGTACTTC
d_call: TRBD2; clone_size: NA; v_call: TRBV13; j_call: TRBJ2-7; cdr3_aa: CASRGETSGLRGQYF; cdr3_nt: TGTGCCAGCAGGGGGGAGACTAGCGGTCTCCGCGGGCAGTACTTC
d_call: NA; clone_size: NA; v_call: TRBV19; j_call: TRBJ2-1; cdr3_aa: CASSIGLRGAWDEQFF; cdr3_nt: TGTGCCAGTAGTATAGGGTTACGGGGGGCTTGGGATGAGCAGTTCTTC
d_call: NA; clone_size: NA; v_call: TRBV7-9; j_call: TRBJ2-1; cdr3_aa: CASSSGNSYNEQFF; cdr3_nt: TGTGCCAGCAGCTCAGGGAATAGCTACAATGAGCAGTTCTTC
d_call: NA; clone_size: NA; v_call: TRBV7-9; j_call: TRBJ2-7; cdr3_aa: CASSPSVSYEQYF; cdr3_nt: TGTGCCAGCAGCCCCTCGGTCTCCTACGAGCAGTACTTC
d_call: NA; clone_size: NA; v_call: TRBV5-4; j_call: TRBJ2-1; cdr3_aa: CASSLGGYDEQFF; cdr3_nt: TGTGCCAGCAGCTTGGGCGGGTACGATGAGCAGTTCTTC
d_call: TRBD1; clone_size: NA; v_call: TRBV28; j_call: TRBJ2-1; cdr3_aa: CASITPGQLVGEQFF; cdr3_nt: TGTGCCAGCATCACCCCGGGACAGTTAGTGGGTGAGCAGTTCTTC
d_call: NA; clone_size: NA; v_call: TRBV9; j_call: TRBJ2-2; cdr3_aa: CASSVAGELFF; cdr3_nt: TGTGCCAGCAGCGTAGCCGGGGAGCTGTTTTTT
d_call: TRBD1; clone_size: NA; v_call: TRBV14; j_call: TRBJ1-1; cdr3_aa: CASSWSRQGSTEAFF; cdr3_nt: TGTGCCAGCAGCTGGTCGAGACAGGGGAGCACTGAAGCTTTCTTT
d_call: TRBD2; clone_size: NA; v_call: TRBV7-3; j_call: TRBJ2-3; cdr3_aa: CASSFGTSGTDTQYF; cdr3_nt: TGTGCCAGCAGTTTTGGGACTAGCGGTACAGATACGCAGTATTTT
d_call: NA; clone_size: NA; v_call: TRBV30; j_call: TRBJ1-5; cdr3_aa: CAWSDGYSNQPQHF; cdr3_nt: TGTGCCTGGAGTGATGGATATAGCAATCAGCCCCAGCATTTT
d_call: NA; clone_size: NA; v_call: TRBV7-2; j_call: TRBJ2-7; cdr3_aa: CASSLGSGPPYEQYF; cdr3_nt: TGTGCCAGCAGCTTGGGCTCTGGACCCCCCTACGAGCAGTACTTC
d_call: TRBD2; clone_size: NA; v_call: TRBV5-5; j_call: TRBJ2-1; cdr3_aa: CASSPTLAGGPYPEQFF; cdr3_nt: TGTGCCAGCAGCCCAACTCTAGCGGGAGGGCCTTACCCTGAGCAGTTCTTC